The 12 T cell receptor beta chains reported below all come from one sample, sequenced in a study of cytomegalovirus exposure and HLA in healthy donors (dated by TCRdb to 2015 to 2018). Receptor libraries were prepared by the immunoSEQ multiplex PCR assay. The multiplex PCR relied on a mix of 60 forward primers for TCR Vbeta segments and 13 reverse primers for TCR Jbeta segments. In TCRdb, the immuneACCESS table is reduced to in-frame sequences with V and J assigned. These tables do not hold every clone; where another copy was compared, an unresolved V gene accounts for under half, and the others remain unexplained. This sample gives some 130,000 clones in total; 70% to 75% of them show up just once. Of the sample, 5.5% to 8.5% falls within the top ten clones. Sequencing was done on a sample of PBMCs. Receptors were obtained from a male donor in good health and CMV-seronegative.

The J gene is TRBJ1-2, the V gene TRBV4-3, with 8 bases that match TRBD1. V lost 1 base and J lost 1; bases outside the gene matches: 11. Germline CDR1 is LGHNA and CDR2 is YSLEER. The CDR3 runs to 18 residues. The CDR3 region is CASSQGPHRGLLNYGYTF. Written as DNA, the CDR3 is TGCGCCAGCAGCCAAGGGCCGCACAGGGGGTTACTTAACTATGGCTACACCTTC.

The V call is TRBV25-1, the J call TRBJ1-5; D is possibly TRBD1 (6 bases). Trimming left V 1 base short and J 5 bases short, with 12 bases between. This CDR3 has 15 residues. Germline V gene lookup returns CDR1 MGHDK and CDR2 SYGVNS. CDR3 DNA: TGTGCCAGCAGTGAATGGGGGCCGGGCGATCAGCCCCAGCATTTT. It specifies CASSEWGPGDQPQHF.

The chain is built from TRBV27 and TRBJ2-6; 8 bases fit TRBD2. This CDR3 has 16 residues. The V gene's germline CDR1 is MNHEY and CDR2 SMNVEV (reference sequence). The trim removed 6 bases at V and 2 bases at J, leaving 6 bases unmatched. CDR3 nucleotide sequence: TGTGCCAGCAGACAGGGACTAGTCCCTGGGGCCAACGTCCTGACTTTC. Residues: CASRQGLVPGANVLTF.

There are a few counts of this clone. V and J are TRBV13 and TRBJ2-7; TRBD2 matches 14 bases. Trimming at V came to 5 bases and at J to 4 bases, leaving 7 bases not matched to a gene. The CDR3 spans 16 residues. The germline V gene encodes CDR1 PRHDT and CDR2 FYEKMQ (reference sequence). CDR3 nucleotide sequence: TGTGCCAGCAGCCGACTAGCGGGGGGGCGTTCGTACGAGCAGTACTTC. Its protein is CASSRLAGGRSYEQYF. The full variable domain, rest sourced from reference TRBV13 and TRBJ2-7, is AAGVIQSPRHLIKEKRETATLKCYPIPRHDTVYWYQQGPGQDPQFLISFYEKMQSDKGSIPDRFSAQQFSDYHSELNMSSLELGDSALYFCASSRLAGGRSYEQYFGPGTRLTVT.

The chain combines TRBV7-9 with TRBJ1-1; D unclear. Germline V gene sequence: CDR1 SEHNR, CDR2 FQNEAQ (reference sequence). The CDR3 extends over 16 amino acids. Trimming left V 2 bases short and J 0 bases short, with 13 bases between. Here the CDR3 DNA reads TGTGCCAGCAGCTTAAGAGTTACGGGGTTGAACACTGAAGCTTTCTTT. Its translation: CASSLRVTGLNTEAFF.

This clone was found a few times. CDR3 loop: CAAQAGGAGTDTQYF. In DNA form, the CDR3 reads TGTGCCGCGCAGGCGGGGGGCGCTGGCACAGATACGCAGTATTTT. The chain recombines TRBV6-1 with TRBJ2-3, with 8 nucleotides matching TRBD2. The length of the CDR3 is 15 residues. The V gene end was trimmed by 11 bases and the J gene end by 1 base; junction bases not matched to a gene: 11. Germline V gene data show CDR1 as MNHNS and CDR2 as SASEGT.

CDR3 residues: CASSLSGRIYNEQFF. CDR3 coding DNA: TGTGCCAGCAGCTTAAGTGGGAGAATCTACAATGAGCAGTTCTTC. This chain joins TRBV7-2 and TRBJ2-1, with TRBD2 as a possible D gene (5 bases). Deletions cut 2 bases from V and 3 bases from J, with 11 bases between. Germline assignment: CDR1 SGHTA and CDR2 FQGNSA. The CDR3 runs to 15 residues.

V is TRBV6-5 and J is TRBJ1-6; D unclear. V was shortened by 8 bases and J by 4 bases, with 12 bases between the two germline ends. CDR3 size: 14 residues. Germline V gene data show CDR1 as MNHEY and CDR2 as SVGAGI. CDR3 residues: CASSANPYNSPLHF. For the CDR3, the DNA is TGTGCCAGCTCAGCGAACCCATATAATTCACCCCTCCACTTT.

This chain uses TRBV28 with TRBJ2-7, with a tentative D call TRBD2 (6 bases). There are 14 residues in the CDR3. V shed 6 bases and J shed 5 bases, with 17 bases lying between them. Germline lookup yields CDR1 MDHEN and CDR2 SYDVKM. In DNA form, the CDR3 reads TGTGCCAGCAGGAGGACCGGGAGAGTCAACGAGCAGTACTTC. It specifies CASRRTGRVNEQYF.

This clone appeared a few times. The genes are TRBV6-1 and TRBJ1-5; D gene ambiguous. CDR1 and CDR2 from the germline V gene are MNHNS and SASEGT. This CDR3 contains 13 residues. Trimming took off 5 bases at V and 6 bases at J, with 11 bases between the two ends. This CDR3 reads CASSRLESQPQHF. CDR3 DNA: TGTGCCAGCAGTCGACTAGAGAGTCAGCCCCAGCATTTT.

The rearrangement joins TRBV19 to TRBJ2-3; D possibly corresponds to TRBD1 (6 bases). V lost 3 bases and J 4 bases, leaving 14 bases between the germline ends. CDR1 and CDR2 (germline): LNHDA, SQIVND (reference sequence). This CDR3 spans 15 amino acids. CDR3 DNA sequence: TGTGCCAGTAGTATGAGCAGGGGCGGCGCAGATACGCAGTATTTT. It translates to CASSMSRGGADTQYF.

The rearrangement joins TRBV28 to TRBJ2-1; 9 bases match TRBD2. The CDR3 covers 15 residues. Germline values: CDR1 MDHEN, CDR2 SYDVKM. Unmatched junction bases numbered 7, after V lost 6 bases and J lost 4 bases. CDR3 loop: CASSLAGVAYNEQFF. CDR3 in DNA: TGTGCCAGCAGCTTAGCGGGGGTTGCTTACAATGAGCAGTTCTTC.